This TCR beta chain was recovered during a study of control samples from healthy donors and cancer patients. Trimming cost V 3 bases and J 7 bases, with 21 bases left between them. The CDR3 is made up of 16 amino acids. Germline CDR1 is LGHNA and CDR2 is YSLEER. The protocol was immunoSEQ multiplex PCR, while the TCRdb copy is restricted to in-frame clones and leaves out a portion. The data contain approximately 70,000 clones, more than 75% of them singletons. Sample: blood. The chain joins TRBV4-3 to TRBJ1-2; TRBD1 is a possible D gene (6 bases). The receptor was isolated from a man aged 45-60 years in good health. The CDR3 loop is CASSQHDRLGAGGYTF. The CDR3 DNA follows: TGCGCCAGCAGCCAGCATGACAGGTTGGGGGCAGGTGGCTACACCTTC.